Detailed here is one T cell receptor (beta chain). Study processing details: Amplification from reference gene primers served as the basis for estimated nucleated cell counts. The assay was immunoSEQ multiplex PCR, and TCRdb's table has in-frame clones only and misses some. The V and J calls and the clone size are those of that table, but D and trimming were determined from the DNA. The sample carries approximately 300,000 clones, roughly 87% recorded once. The germline V gene encodes CDR1 SGHRS and CDR2 YFSETQ. This CDR3 spans 14 amino acids. Trimming cost V 4 bases and J 4 bases, with 12 bases left between them. This record belongs to a study of blood T cell repertoires in COVID-19.

The chain links TRBV5-1 to TRBJ1-3; D is possibly TRBD1 (5 bases). This receptor was taken from a woman aged 50 to 60 who had recovered from COVID-19. The source material was peripheral blood. The CDR3 region is CASSQGPLGNTIYF. CDR3 nucleotide sequence: TGCGCCAGCAGCCAGGGCCCCCTCGGAAACACCATATATTTT. The whole variable domain, remainder taken from reference TRBV5-1 and TRBJ1-3, is KAGVTQTPRYLIKTRGQQVTLSCSPISGHRSVSWYQQTPGQGLQFLFEYFSETQRNKGNFPGRFSGRQFSNSRSEMNVSTLELGDSALYLCASSQGPLGNTIYFGEGSWLTVV.